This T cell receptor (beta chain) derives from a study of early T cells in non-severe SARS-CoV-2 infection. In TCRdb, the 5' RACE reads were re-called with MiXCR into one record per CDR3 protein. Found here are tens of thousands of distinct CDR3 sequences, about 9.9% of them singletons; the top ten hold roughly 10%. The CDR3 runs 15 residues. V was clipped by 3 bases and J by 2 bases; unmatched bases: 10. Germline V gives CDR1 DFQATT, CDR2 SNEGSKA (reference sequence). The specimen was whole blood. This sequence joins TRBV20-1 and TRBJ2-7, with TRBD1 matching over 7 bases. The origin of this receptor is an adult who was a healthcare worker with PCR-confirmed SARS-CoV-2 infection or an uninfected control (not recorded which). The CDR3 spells CSASNSRTGTYEQYF. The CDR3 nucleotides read TGCAGTGCTAGTAACTCGCGGACAGGAACCTACGAGCAGTACTTC.